These 17 T cell receptor beta chains originate from one sample sequenced in a study of blood T cell repertoires in COVID-19. Repertoires were generated with immunoSEQ multiplex PCR, while TCRdb's copy carries only in-frame clones and drops some. The data hold approximately 180,000 clones, with roughly 87% observed a single time. What was sequenced was peripheral blood. The receptors stem from a woman aged 50 to 60 with acute or convalescent COVID-19.

The V and J genes are TRBV18 and TRBJ1-1, with 8 bases that match TRBD1. Unmatched junction bases numbered 10, after V lost 0 bases and J lost 10 bases. In germline, CDR1 is KGHSH, CDR2 LQKENI. The CDR3 sequence is 15 residues long. CDR3 DNA: TGTGCCAGCTCACCACCGTGGACAGGGACACCAAGAGCTTTCTTT. Its translation: CASSPPWTGTPRAFF.

This chain uses TRBV18 with TRBJ1-1; weak D call: TRBD1 (6 bases). The CDR3 is 14 residues long. Per the germline V gene, CDR1 is KGHSH and CDR2 is LQKENI. Trimming took off 3 bases at V and 1 base at J, with 9 bases between the two ends. The CDR3 DNA is TGTGCCAGCTCACCGACAGGATGGAACACTGAAGCTTTCTTT. Protein product: CASSPTGWNTEAFF.

J is TRBJ1-4 and V is TRBV10-1; a weak D match, TRBD1 (5 bases). CDR3 length equals 13 residues. CDR1 WNHNN and CDR2 SYGVQD come from the germline V gene (reference sequence). V was clipped by 2 bases and J by 8 bases, with 9 bases between them. The CDR3 region has the DNA TGCGCCAGCAGTGAGGGCCCAGGGGAAAAACTGTTTTTT. This sequence encodes CASSEGPGEKLFF.

The chain combines TRBV2 with TRBJ2-1, with 12 positions matching TRBD2. The CDR3 spans 15 residues. V lost 4 bases, J lost 13 bases, and 11 bases stayed unmatched. The germline V gene has CDR1 SNHLY and CDR2 FYNNEI. CDR3: CASSATSGGPRPQFF. The CDR3 DNA reads TGTGCCAGCAGTGCAACTAGCGGGGGGCCAAGACCCCAGTTCTTC.

This clone has just one count. The chain combines TRBV3-1 (or the pseudogene TRBV3-2) with TRBJ2-1, with 13 bases identical to TRBD2. The CDR3 length is 17 residues. V trimming: 5 bases; J trimming: 5 bases; junction bases outside the gene matches: 9. Germline V gene lookup returns CDR1 LGHDT and CDR2 YNNKEL (reference sequence). CDR3: CASSKVLGLAGNNEQFF. CDR3 nucleotides: TGTGCCAGCAGCAAGGTGCTGGGACTAGCGGGGAACAATGAGCAGTTCTTC.

The sample holds a few counts of this clone. V gene TRBV7-2 combines with J gene TRBJ2-7; 9 positions agree with TRBD2. The V and J ends lost 2 bases and 6 bases, in that order; junction bases with no gene match: 2. The CDR3 consists of 13 residues. In germline, CDR1 is SGHTA, CDR2 FQGNSA. The CDR3 DNA reads as TGTGCCAGCAGCTTAAGTAGCGGGAGCGAGCAGTACTTC. Its translation: CASSLSSGSEQYF.

V gene TRBV12-3 or TRBV12-4 combines with J gene TRBJ1-2, with D possibly being TRBD1 (5 bases). CDR3 length: 13 amino acids. V lost 6 bases to trimming and J lost 6 bases, with 14 bases between them. CDR3 in DNA: TGTGCCAGCAGGACACCGGGACTTGATGGCTACACCTTC. Its protein is CASRTPGLDGYTF.

The DNA of the CDR3 is TGTGCCAGCAGCACACAGGGATGGACTGGGGCCAACGTCCTGACTTTC. Its translation: CASSTQGWTGANVLTF. The rearrangement joins TRBV7-2 to TRBJ2-6; the D gene is possibly TRBD1 (6 bases). V lost 5 bases and J lost 2, with 13 bases in between. Germline V gene sequence: CDR1 SGHTA, CDR2 FQGNSA. This CDR3 is built from 16 residues.

This clone was observed many times. This chain joins TRBV11-2 and TRBJ1-1; D is ambiguous. Germline loops: CDR1 SGHAT, CDR2 FQNNGV. The ends were cut back, 4 bases at V and 1 base at J, with 10 bases in the middle. This CDR3 comprises 14 residues. The CDR3 reads CASSSAGSNTEAFF. The CDR3 nucleotides read TGTGCCAGCAGCTCAGCGGGGTCGAACACTGAAGCTTTCTTT.

The rearrangement joins TRBV28 to TRBJ2-5, with D tentatively TRBD1 (5 bases). CDR3 length equals 16 residues. Per germline, CDR1 MDHEN and CDR2 SYDVKM. Trimming pared 4 bases from V and 4 bases from J, leaving 19 bases between. DNA of the CDR3: TGTGCCAGCAGTTCAAGCTCAGGGAAGGGTCGAGAGACCCAGTACTTC. This gives the protein CASSSSSGKGRETQYF.

The rearrangement joins TRBV7-2 to TRBJ1-3, with D unclear. The CDR3 covers 16 residues. V shed 4 bases and J shed 0 bases, with 13 bases lying between them. CDR1 is SGHTA, CDR2 FQGNSA, per germline. CDR3 in amino acids: CASSSGGVISGNTIYF. CDR3 in DNA: TGTGCCAGCAGCTCTGGCGGAGTGATCTCTGGAAACACCATATATTTT.

This clone was seen a handful of times. J is TRBJ2-7 and V is TRBV18; 9 bases fit TRBD1. The J segment lost 4 bases and the V segment lost 6 bases, leaving 7 bases of the junction unmatched. The CDR3 totals 14 residues. Looked up from germline, CDR1 is KGHSH and CDR2 is LQKENI. This CDR3 reads CASSEWDRAYEQYF. The DNA for the CDR3 is TGTGCCAGCTCGGAATGGGACAGGGCATACGAGCAGTACTTC.

The rearrangement links TRBV6-6 to TRBJ1-3; D not certain. The length of the CDR3 is 15 residues. Germline CDR1 and CDR2: MNHNY and SVGAGI (reference sequence). V gave up 0 bases and J gave up 0 bases, with 6 bases separating them. This CDR3 is CASSYSRDSGNTIYF. The CDR3 bases are TGTGCCAGCAGTTACTCGAGAGACTCTGGAAACACCATATATTTT.

This clone was seen ten or more times. The identical CDR3 is also encoded by other nucleotide sequences in the sample. The chain has TRBV4-1 and TRBJ1-2, with 11 bases matching TRBD1. CDR3 length: 14 residues. CDR1 is MGHRA and CDR2 is YSYEKL in the germline V gene. Losses at the gene ends were 4 bases for V and 5 bases for J; bases not matched to a gene: 3. The CDR3 DNA follows: TGCGCCAGCAGCCGGGACAGGGGGGAATATGGCTACACCTTC. It is translated as CASSRDRGEYGYTF.

CDR3: CASSEDRGRPEAFF. The CDR3 DNA is TGTGCCAGCAGTGAAGACAGGGGGCGTCCTGAAGCTTTCTTT. The chain couples TRBV6-1 to TRBJ1-1; TRBD1 agrees at 9 bases. In germline, CDR1 is MNHNS, CDR2 SASEGT. There are 14 residues in the CDR3. With 1 base clipped from V and 6 bases from J, the junction kept 3 bases outside the gene matches.

The chain uses TRBV27 and TRBJ2-5, with 8 bases lining up with TRBD1. The trim removed 5 bases at V and 5 bases at J, leaving 16 bases unmatched. This CDR3 contains 17 residues. The germline CDR1 and CDR2 sequences are MNHEY and SMNVEV (reference sequence). CDR3: CASSSISRGLRGETQYF. For the CDR3, the DNA is TGTGCCAGCAGTAGCATCTCCAGGGGGCTCCGCGGTGAGACCCAGTACTTC.

The CDR3 DNA reads as TGTGCCAGCAGCCCTGACAGCTACTATGGCTACACCTTC. Amino acid sequence: CASSPDSYYGYTF. The chain carries TRBV6-6 and TRBJ1-2; D perhaps matches TRBD1 (5 bases). Germline V CDR1 and CDR2: MNHNY, SVGAGI (reference sequence). The V gene lost 6 bases and the J gene lost 3 bases, with 11 bases spanning the gap. The CDR3 covers 13 residues.